This T cell receptor beta chain was sequenced for a study of T cell responses to AZD1222 COVID-19 vaccine. Trimming took 4 bases from V and 0 from J, leaving 13 bases between them. The CDR3 is made up of 15 amino acids. Germline V lookup: CDR1 MNHEY, CDR2 SMNVEV (reference sequence). Notes on this clone: What it binds is not known.

Study results and caveats: Recipients of AZD1222 seropositive at baseline numbered only 6 or 7.

TCRdb keeps only in-frame clones here, not all; method: immunoSEQ multiplex PCR. The data hold 160,000 or so clones, with more than 85% observed a single time. The source is an adult who received the AZD1222 COVID-19 vaccine. Sample: peripheral blood, taken 28 days after the second AZD1222 dose. V is TRBV27 and J is TRBJ2-7; no reliable D call. The CDR3 nucleotides read TGTGCCAGCAGTTCCCAAAGCGCTCTCTCCTACGAGCAGTACTTC. Translation: CASSSQSALSYEQYF.